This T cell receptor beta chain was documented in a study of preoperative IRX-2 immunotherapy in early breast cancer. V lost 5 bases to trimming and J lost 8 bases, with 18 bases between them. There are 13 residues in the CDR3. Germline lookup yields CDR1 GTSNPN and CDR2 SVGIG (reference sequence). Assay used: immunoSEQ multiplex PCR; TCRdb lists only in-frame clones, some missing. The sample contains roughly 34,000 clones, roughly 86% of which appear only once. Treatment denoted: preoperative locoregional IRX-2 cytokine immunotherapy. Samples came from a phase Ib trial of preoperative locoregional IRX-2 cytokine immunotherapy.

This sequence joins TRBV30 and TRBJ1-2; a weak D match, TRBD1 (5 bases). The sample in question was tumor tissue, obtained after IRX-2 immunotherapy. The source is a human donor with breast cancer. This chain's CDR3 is CAWFRDRPRGYTF. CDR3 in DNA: TGTGCCTGGTTTAGGGACCGGCCGAGGGGCTACACCTTC.